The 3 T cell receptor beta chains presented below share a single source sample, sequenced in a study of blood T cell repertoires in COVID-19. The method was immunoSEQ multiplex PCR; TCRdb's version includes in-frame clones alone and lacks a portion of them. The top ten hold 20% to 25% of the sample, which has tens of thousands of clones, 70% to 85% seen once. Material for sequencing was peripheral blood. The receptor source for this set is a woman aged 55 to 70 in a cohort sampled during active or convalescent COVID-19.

CDR3 sequence (DNA): TGTGCCAGCAGTTTCTCCTACGGGGCGGGGGATACGCAGTATTTT. Amino acid sequence: CASSFSYGAGDTQYF. This chain connects TRBV27 to TRBJ2-3; D is possibly TRBD2 (6 bases). This CDR3 is 15 amino acids long. Germline V gene data show CDR1 as MNHEY and CDR2 as SMNVEV (reference sequence). Trimming stripped 3 bases from V and 6 bases from J, with 16 bases between.

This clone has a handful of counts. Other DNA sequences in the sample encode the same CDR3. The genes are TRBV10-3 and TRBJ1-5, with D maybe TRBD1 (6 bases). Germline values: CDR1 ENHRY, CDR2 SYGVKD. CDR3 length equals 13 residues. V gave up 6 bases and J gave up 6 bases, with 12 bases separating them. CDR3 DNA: TGTGCCATCAGCACAGGGTTAGGTCAGCCCCAGCATTTT. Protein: CAISTGLGQPQHF.

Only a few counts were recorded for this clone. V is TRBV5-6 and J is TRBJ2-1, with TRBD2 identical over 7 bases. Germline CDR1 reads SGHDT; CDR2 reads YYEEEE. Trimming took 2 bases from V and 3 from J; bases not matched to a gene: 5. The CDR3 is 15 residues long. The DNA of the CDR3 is TGTGCCAGCAGCTTTTTGAGCGGGGACTACAATGAGCAGTTCTTC. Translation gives CASSFLSGDYNEQFF.